This T cell receptor (beta chain) was recovered during a study of CD8+CD57+ T cells in acquired aplastic anemia. TCR beta VDJ and CDR3 profiling used genomic DNA as template. TCRdb independently ran MiXCR on the reads; one entry per CDR3 protein. Seen here are about 110,000 distinct CDR3 sequences, approximately 49% observed once, and the top ten hold about a third. In this sample, this clonotype turned up a few times. Trimming cost V 8 bases and J 8 bases; bases outside gene matches: 9. Germline V gives CDR1 SNHLY, CDR2 FYNNEI. There are 14 residues in the CDR3. The V call is TRBV2, the J call TRBJ1-6, with 7 nucleotides matching TRBD1. Sequences were obtained from sorted CD4+, CD8+, or CD8+CD57+ T cells (not recorded which) from PBMCs. The TCR was taken from a human donor in good health, serving as a control. CDR3 region: CASGLGGGDSPLHF. In nucleotides, the CDR3 is TGTGCCAGCGGGCTAGGGGGCGGGGATTCACCCCTCCACTTT.